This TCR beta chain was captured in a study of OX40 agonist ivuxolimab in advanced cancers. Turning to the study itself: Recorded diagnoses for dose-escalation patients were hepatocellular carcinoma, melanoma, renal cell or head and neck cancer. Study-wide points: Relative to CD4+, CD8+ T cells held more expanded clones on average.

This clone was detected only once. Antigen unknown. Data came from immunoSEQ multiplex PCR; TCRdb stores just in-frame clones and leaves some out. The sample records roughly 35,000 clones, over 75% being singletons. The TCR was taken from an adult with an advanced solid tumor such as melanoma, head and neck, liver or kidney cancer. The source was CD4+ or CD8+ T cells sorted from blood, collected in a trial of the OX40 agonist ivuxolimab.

The CDR3 reads CSVGTVSNQPQHF. DNA for the CDR3: TGCAGCGTTGGTACAGTAAGCAATCAGCCCCAGCATTTT. The genes are TRBV29-1 and TRBJ1-5; D is unclear. This CDR3 comprises 13 residues. CDR1 and CDR2 from the germline V gene are SQVTM and ANQGSEA. The V end was cut by 4 bases, the J end by 1 base, with 8 bases between. The entire variable domain, with the rest obtained from reference TRBV29-1 and TRBJ1-5, is as follows: SAVISQKPSRDICQRGTSLTIQCQVDSQVTMMFWYRQQPGQSLTLIATANQGSEATYESGFVIDKFPISRPNLTFSTLTVSNMSPEDSSIYLCSVGTVSNQPQHFGDGTRLSIL.